This T cell receptor beta chain was found in a study of blood T cell repertoires in COVID-19 (dated by TCRdb to about 2020). For the wider study: Collaborator samples came from the United States, Italy and Spain and covered acute and convalescent phases of COVID-19. The samples were drawn from the first 160 participants of the ongoing ImmuneRACE study and from roughly 1,300 subjects provided by 6 global collaborators. Deeply sampled blood TCRbeta repertoires from subjects exposed to, actively infected with, or recovered from COVID-19 were included in the dataset. The material from the prospective study consisted of cDNA or gDNA derived from T cells, B-cell-depleted T cells, or PBMCs. Where HLA class I and class II types were available, the types were taken from metadata supplied by the sample provider, not from assay-based typing. The sample metadata nearly always contained a de-identified subject ID, COVID-19 status, age in years and sex. The repertoires were made available in a free public database intended to serve as a resource for research on the immune response to SARS-CoV-2.

The study at large found these results: How much clinical and demographic metadata was included differed by source and by participant, and the metadata was provided uncurated.

On this clone: Its antigen is still unknown. Per-base qualities were not stored, and no clone one base away is much larger.

CDR1 and CDR2 were assigned from the germline V gene (reference sequence) as DFQATT and SNEGSKA. V drops 5 bases and J drops 9 bases, leaving 11 bases in between. The CDR3 runs 10 residues from the cysteine to the phenylalanine. CDR3 DNA only is kept here, 30 bases in frame from base 1. TCRbeta CDR3 regions were amplified from genomic DNA by means of the immunoSEQ Assay, a bias-controlled multiplex PCR. The original pipeline was this. The number of nucleated cells in each sample was estimated by amplification of reference gene primers within the assay. To quantify the absolute abundance of each unique TCRbeta CDR3 rearrangement, sequence reads were collapsed and filtered. For each sample, productive Simpson clonality was calculated as the square root of Simpson's diversity index across productive rearrangements. This is the immuneACCESS table as TCRdb keeps it, with only in-frame sequences that have V and J called. A part of the clones is gone; compared with another copy, unresolved V genes explain less than half, and the rest is unexplained. That table gives V, J and clone size, and the DNA gave D and trimming. Within this sample are around 240,000 clones, with around 87% of them counted one time only. The biggest ten clones account for about 3% of the sample.

A second Seattle source provided samples from volunteer blood donors who had recovered from COVID-19. Whole blood was collected in K2EDTA tubes by collaborating institutions according to the institutions' own protocols. For TCRbeta analysis, collaborator samples were shipped as frozen whole blood, as isolated PBMCs, or as DNA extracted from either sample type. The sample comprised peripheral blood. This sequence originates from a woman in her thirties who had recovered from COVID-19. Recombination linked TRBV20-1 to TRBJ2-7; perhaps TRBD2 is the D gene, with 5 bases matching. The nucleotide sequence reads TGCAGTGCTGCCCGGGAAACGCAGTACTTC. The resulting protein is CSAARETQYF.